This T cell receptor beta chain appears in the sequencing data of a study of response to subunit inactivated influenza vaccine. This clonotype has at least ten counts. TCRdb redid the calling of the RT-PCR reads with MiXCR, one entry per CDR3 protein. The repertoire consists of over 450,000 distinct CDR3 sequences, with over 10% occurring once and the leading ten covering roughly 13%. The CDR3 is 13 residues long. Germline values: CDR1 DFQATT, CDR2 SNEGSKA (reference sequence). Trimming removed 4 bases at V and 8 bases at J, with 12 bases between. Sample: PBMCs from blood, taken 40 to 50 days after vaccination. V gene TRBV20-1 combines with J gene TRBJ1-6, with a tentative D call TRBD1 (5 bases). The receptor's source is a man between 45 and 60 years old who received an inactivated influenza vaccine. CDR3 loop: CSAKGTIYSPLHF. In nucleotides, the CDR3 is TGCAGTGCTAAAGGGACGATATATTCACCCCTCCACTTT.